This TCR beta chain stems from a study of blood T cell repertoires in COVID-19. Overall study: From the United States, Italy and Spain came samples of acute and convalescent COVID-19. Sample material is recorded as cDNA or gDNA derived from T cells, B-cell-depleted T cells, or PBMCs.

Germline V lookup: CDR1 SGDLS, CDR2 YYNGEE. V gave up 1 base and J gave up 11 bases, with 15 bases separating them. CDR3 length equals 13 residues. This table comes from immunoSEQ multiplex PCR, and its TCRdb copy is limited to in-frame clones, with some not included. The sample has about 160,000 clones, 92% seen once. This clone was observed once. The sequenced sample was peripheral blood. This sequence joins TRBV9 and TRBJ1-1; D is perhaps TRBD1 (5 bases). The TCR sequence derives from a young man with COVID-19, enrolled during active disease. The CDR3 here is CASSVIRPGEAFF. CDR3 coding DNA: TGTGCCAGCAGCGTAATCCGGCCGGGGGAGGCTTTCTTT.